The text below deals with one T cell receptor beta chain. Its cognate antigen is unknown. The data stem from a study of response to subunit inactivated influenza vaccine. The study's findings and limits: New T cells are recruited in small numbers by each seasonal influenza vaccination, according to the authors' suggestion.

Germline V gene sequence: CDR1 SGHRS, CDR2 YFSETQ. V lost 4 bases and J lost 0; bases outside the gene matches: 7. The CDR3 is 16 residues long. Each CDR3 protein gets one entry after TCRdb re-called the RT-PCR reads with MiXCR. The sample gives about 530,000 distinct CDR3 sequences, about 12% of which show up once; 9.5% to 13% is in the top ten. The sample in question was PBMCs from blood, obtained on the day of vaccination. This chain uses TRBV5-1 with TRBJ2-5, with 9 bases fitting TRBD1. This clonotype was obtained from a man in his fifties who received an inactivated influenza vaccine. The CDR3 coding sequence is TGCGCCAGCAGCCCGGGGGACAGGGAAGACCAAGAGACCCAGTACTTC. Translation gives CASSPGDREDQETQYF.